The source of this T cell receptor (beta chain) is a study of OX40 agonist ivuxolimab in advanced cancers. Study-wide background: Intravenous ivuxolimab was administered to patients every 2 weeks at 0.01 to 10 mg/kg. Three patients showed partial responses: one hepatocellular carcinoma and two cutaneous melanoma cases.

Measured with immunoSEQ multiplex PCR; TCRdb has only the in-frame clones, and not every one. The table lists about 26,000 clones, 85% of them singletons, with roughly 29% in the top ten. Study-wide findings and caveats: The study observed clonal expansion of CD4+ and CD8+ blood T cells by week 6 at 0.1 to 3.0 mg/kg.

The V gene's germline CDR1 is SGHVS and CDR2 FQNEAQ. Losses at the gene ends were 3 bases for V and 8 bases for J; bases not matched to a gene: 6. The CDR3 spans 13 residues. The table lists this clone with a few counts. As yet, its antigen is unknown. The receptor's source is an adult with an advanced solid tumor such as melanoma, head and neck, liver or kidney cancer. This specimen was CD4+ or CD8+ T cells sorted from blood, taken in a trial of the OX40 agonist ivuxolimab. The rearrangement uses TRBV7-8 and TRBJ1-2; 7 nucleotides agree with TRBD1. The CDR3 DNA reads TGTGCCAGCAGCTTCGGCAGGGGGACCGGCTACACCTTC. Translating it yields CASSFGRGTGYTF. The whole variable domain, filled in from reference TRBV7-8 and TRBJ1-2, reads GAGVSQSPRYKVAKRGQDVALRCDPISGHVSLFWYQQALGQGPEFLTYFQNEAQLDKSGLPSDRFFAERPEGSVSTLKIQRTQQEDSAVYLCASSFGRGTGYTFGSGTRLTVV.